What follows are 17 T cell receptor beta chains derived from one specimen sequenced in a study of T-cell reconstitution after alpha-beta-depleted transplantation in children. The library targeted TCRbeta and was prepared with unique molecular identifiers. One entry per CDR3 protein results from TCRdb running MiXCR on the PCR reads. Of around 800,000 distinct CDR3 sequences listed, 16% are singletons. This specimen was PBMCs, mostly from graft donor cells, taken 360 days after TCRalphabeta/CD19-depleted stem cell transplant. The receptors were gathered from a male patient between 10 and 17 years old who had a stem cell transplant for acute lymphoblastic leukemia, so the T cells may come from the graft donor.

The gene calls are TRBV5-1 and TRBJ2-2; 8 nucleotides align to TRBD2. The germline gives CDR1 SGHRS, CDR2 YFSETQ. The CDR3 consists of 16 residues. The V segment lost 2 bases and the J segment 2 bases; nucleotides outside the gene matches: 5. This chain's CDR3 is CASSLSSGLNTGELFF. The CDR3 nucleotides read TGCGCCAGCAGCTTATCTAGCGGGCTTAACACCGGGGAGCTGTTTTTT.

The sample holds a few counts of this clonotype. The CDR3 spells CASSRNRDSSYEQYF. In DNA, the CDR3 is TGCGCCAGCAGCAGGAACCGGGACTCTTCCTACGAGCAGTACTTC. The rearrangement joins TRBV5-1 to TRBJ2-7; D may be TRBD2 (6 bases). The CDR3 has 15 amino acids. V was clipped by 4 bases and J by 1 base, with 15 bases between them. Germline CDR1 and CDR2: SGHRS and YFSETQ. The full variable domain, with the rest looked up from reference TRBV5-1 and TRBJ2-7, is KAGVTQTPRYLIKTRGQQVTLSCSPISGHRSVSWYQQTPGQGLQFLFEYFSETQRNKGNFPGRFSGRQFSNSRSEMNVSTLELGDSALYLCASSRNRDSSYEQYFGPGTRLTVT.

In this sample, this clonotype turned up a few times. The junction does not match germline at one end; this may be a read error. This chain links TRBV7-9 with TRBJ2-5, with 7 nucleotides matching TRBD2. The CDR3 spans 13 residues. The germline gives CDR1 SEHNR, CDR2 FQNEAQ (reference sequence). The CDR3 bases are TGTGCCAGCAGCTTTGCCAGGACCAGCGGGGATTGGTTC. Its protein product is CASSFARTSGDWF. The variable domain in full, with the rest retrieved from reference TRBV7-9 and TRBJ2-5, is DTGVSQNPRHKITKRGQNVTFRCDPISEHNRLYWYRQTLGQGPEFLTYFQNEAQLEKSRLLSDRFSAERPKGSFSTLEIQRTEQGDSAMYLCASSFARTSGDWFGPGTRLLVL.

The rearrangement uses TRBV7-8 and TRBJ2-1; D may be TRBD1 (5 bases). The CDR3 spans 19 residues. V gave up 5 bases and J gave up 3 bases, with 26 bases separating them. Germline V gene sequence: CDR1 SGHVS, CDR2 FQNEAQ. The CDR3 region is CASSPTSQGRNMGYNEQFF. In DNA, the CDR3 is TGTGCCAGCAGCCCAACATCTCAGGGTAGGAATATGGGCTACAATGAGCAGTTCTTC.

J is TRBJ2-7 and V is TRBV2; 11 bases line up with TRBD2. Germline loops: CDR1 SNHLY, CDR2 FYNNEI. The CDR3 runs 16 residues. V shed 6 bases and J 3 bases; nucleotides not matched to a gene: 10. CDR3 residues: CASSKILAGAVYEQYF. CDR3 in DNA: TGTGCCAGCAGCAAGATACTAGCGGGAGCGGTCTACGAGCAGTACTTC.

V usage is TRBV18 and J usage is TRBJ2-7; 11 bases align to TRBD2. Per germline, CDR1 KGHSH and CDR2 LQKENI. The CDR3 totals 18 residues. The V gene end was trimmed by 2 bases and the J gene end by 2 bases; junction bases not matched to a gene: 11. CDR3 protein: CASSPVPGGLAGAYEQYF. CDR3 DNA sequence: TGTGCCAGCTCACCAGTACCCGGTGGACTAGCGGGTGCCTACGAGCAGTACTTC.

V usage is TRBV12-3 or TRBV12-4 and J usage is TRBJ1-5, with D hard to call. This CDR3 spans 14 amino acids. V lost 6 bases, J lost 0 bases, and 9 bases lay in between. Here the CDR3 reads CASRGIYSNQPQHF. CDR3 DNA: TGTGCCAGCAGGGGAATCTATAGCAATCAGCCCCAGCATTTT.

Only a few counts were recorded for this clonotype. The chain links TRBV12-3 or TRBV12-4 to TRBJ1-5; 10 bases map to TRBD1. This CDR3 contains 15 residues. After removal of 5 bases from V and 3 bases from J, the junction contained 4 bases not matched to a gene. The CDR3 reads CASSKGQGNNQPQHF. The CDR3 DNA reads TGTGCCAGCAGTAAGGGACAGGGGAACAATCAGCCCCAGCATTTT.

The rearrangement links TRBV7-2 to TRBJ1-5; no clear D gene. The germline V and J ends were trimmed by 1 base and 0 bases, with 7 bases remaining between them. CDR1 is SGHTA, CDR2 FQGNSA, per germline. The CDR3 runs to 15 residues. The CDR3 DNA sequence: TGTGCCAGCAGCTTAGAGGTTTTTAGCAATCAGCCCCAGCATTTT. Its protein is CASSLEVFSNQPQHF.

This clonotype was recorded at least ten times. V is TRBV5-1 and J is TRBJ2-7; TRBD1 might be the D (6 bases). This CDR3 is built from 15 residues. CDR1 is SGHRS, CDR2 YFSETQ, per germline. V dropped 2 bases and J dropped 1 base, with 13 bases sitting between them. Written as DNA, the CDR3 is TGCGCCAGCAGCTTTCTCGGGACAAGATCCTACGAGCAGTACTTC. It is translated as CASSFLGTRSYEQYF.

This chain links TRBV11-1 with TRBJ1-4; D remains unclear. The CDR3 has 15 residues. CDR1 is SGHAT, CDR2 FQDESV, per germline (reference sequence). The germline V and J ends were trimmed by 6 bases and 5 bases, with 16 bases remaining between them. The CDR3, as DNA: TGTGCCAGCAGATTCTCACTGGTGGACAATGAAAAACTGTTTTTT. It codes for CASRFSLVDNEKLFF.

The V call is TRBV7-8, the J call TRBJ2-3; a possible D gene is TRBD1 (6 bases). V gave up 4 bases and J gave up 1 base, with 15 bases separating them. The CDR3 contains 16 residues. The germline V gene has CDR1 SGHVS and CDR2 FQNEAQ. The CDR3 loop is CASSYPETGRTDTQYF. CDR3 DNA sequence: TGTGCCAGCAGCTACCCCGAGACAGGCCGCACAGATACGCAGTATTTT.

The chain combines TRBV25-1 with TRBJ2-1; tentatively, D is TRBD1 (5 bases). This CDR3 comprises 14 residues. CDR1 is MGHDK and CDR2 is SYGVNS in the germline V gene. V was trimmed by 0 bases and J by 3 bases, leaving 6 bases between them. CDR3 in DNA: TGTGCCAGCAGTGAATATAGGGGCTACAATGAGCAGTTCTTC. It translates to CASSEYRGYNEQFF.

This chain uses TRBV5-1 with TRBJ2-4, with a possible D match to TRBD1 (5 bases). In germline, CDR1 is SGHRS, CDR2 YFSETQ. CDR3 size: 19 residues. V dropped 1 base and J dropped 0 bases, with 20 bases sitting between them. CDR3 sequence reads: CASSLYQGRVELAKNIQYF. CDR3 sequence (DNA): TGCGCCAGCAGCTTGTACCAGGGTAGAGTGGAACTAGCCAAAAACATTCAGTACTTC.

The chain uses TRBV6-2 or TRBV6-3 and TRBJ2-7; 8 bases line up with TRBD2. From germline, CDR1 is MNHEY and CDR2 SVGEGT. The CDR3 extends over 15 amino acids. Unmatched junction bases numbered 10, after V lost 4 bases and J lost 5 bases. The CDR3 protein is CASSSSGTRSHEQYF. CDR3 bases: TGTGCCAGCAGTTCGTCCGGGACTAGATCCCACGAGCAGTACTTC.

CDR3 nucleotide sequence: TGCAGTGCTAGTTGGGGACAGGGGTTTTTACTAGCCAAAAACATTCAGTACTTC. This sequence encodes CSASWGQGFLLAKNIQYF. The V gene is TRBV20-1, the J gene TRBJ2-4; 10 bases are shared with TRBD1. V gave up 3 bases and J gave up 0 bases; unmatched junction bases: 11. The CDR3 has 18 amino acids. Germline V gives CDR1 DFQATT, CDR2 SNEGSKA (reference sequence).

This clonotype was seen a few times. The gene calls are TRBV5-1 and TRBJ2-5; D not resolved. Germline loops: CDR1 SGHRS, CDR2 YFSETQ. Trimming left V 0 bases short and J 5 bases short, with 14 bases between. The CDR3 sequence is 15 residues long. The CDR3: CASSLAVGSPETQYF. The CDR3 coding sequence is TGCGCCAGCAGCTTGGCAGTCGGCTCCCCGGAGACCCAGTACTTC.